A single sample is the source of the 13 T cell receptor beta chains below, sequenced in a study of shared clonotypes between healthy human individuals. TCRdb's table, derived via immunoSEQ multiplex PCR, lists solely in-frame clones and lacks some. The sample yields 1.5 million to 2.5 million clones, about 95% seen once. Naive CD8 cells, CD45RO-negative and positively selected for CCR7, excluded terminally differentiated effector memory CD45RA+ cells. Sequencing was done on a sample of naive CD8+ T cells sorted from blood. These receptors all come from a man in his late teens or twenties in good health.

The chain uses TRBV5-1 and TRBJ2-5; D remains unclear. With 0 bases removed from V and 1 base from J, the gap between germline ends came to 16 bases. The CDR3 has 17 residues. CDR1 is SGHRS and CDR2 is YFSETQ in the germline V gene. The CDR3 bases are TGCGCCAGCAGCTTGGCTGTCTCGCCGCCGGTCCAAGAGACCCAGTACTTC. Its translation: CASSLAVSPPVQETQYF. Combining the CDR3 with reference TRBV5-1 and TRBJ2-5 gives the whole variable domain KAGVTQTPRYLIKTRGQQVTLSCSPISGHRSVSWYQQTPGQGLQFLFEYFSETQRNKGNFPGRFSGRQFSNSRSEMNVSTLELGDSALYLCASSLAVSPPVQETQYFGPGTRLLVL.

A single count supports this clone. This chain links TRBV6-1 with TRBJ2-3, with a weak D call TRBD1 (6 bases). Per the germline V gene, CDR1 is MNHNS and CDR2 is SASEGT. V gave up 6 bases and J gave up 2 bases, with 9 bases separating them. The CDR3 has 13 amino acids. CDR3 coding DNA: TGTGCCAGCAGAGGACAGCTCACAGATACGCAGTATTTT. The encoded protein is CASRGQLTDTQYF.

This clone was found once. V usage is TRBV7-9 and J usage is TRBJ2-7; possibly TRBD1 for D (5 bases). V was shortened by 8 bases and J by 3 bases, with 14 bases between the two germline ends. This CDR3 is 13 amino acids long. Germline V gene data show CDR1 as SEHNR and CDR2 as FQNEAQ (reference sequence). This chain's CDR3 is CASSDIRFYEQYF. The CDR3 DNA is TGTGCCAGCTCGGACATCAGGTTCTACGAGCAGTACTTC.

A single count supports this clone. This chain uses TRBV4-3 with TRBJ2-2; a possible D gene is TRBD1 (5 bases). V lost 4 bases and J 8 bases, leaving 17 bases between the germline ends. The CDR3 has 15 residues. Germline V lookup: CDR1 LGHNA, CDR2 YSLEER. In DNA form, the CDR3 reads TGCGCCAGCAGCCCGGAAAGTAGGGGATCAGGGGAGCTGTTTTTT. Residues: CASSPESRGSGELFF.

The rearrangement uses TRBV10-2 and TRBJ1-5; D gene ambiguous. From germline, CDR1 is WSHSY and CDR2 SAAADI. V lost 0 bases, J lost 0 bases, and 6 bases lay in between. This CDR3 region has 15 residues. The CDR3 DNA reads as TGCGCCAGCAGTGAGTCCGTCGTTAGCAATCAGCCCCAGCATTTT. This encodes CASSESVVSNQPQHF.

The chain is built from TRBV6-1 and TRBJ2-7; TRBD1 agrees at 7 bases. V dropped 1 base and J dropped 2; count of bases not matched to a gene: 5. CDR1 is MNHNS, CDR2 SASEGT, per germline. The CDR3 consists of 15 residues. The CDR3 nucleotides read TGTGCCAGCAGTGAAGAGACAGGGTCCCCCTACGAGCAGTACTTC. Its translation is CASSEETGSPYEQYF.

Regarding this clone: In the same sample, other DNA sequences code for this CDR3. The V call is TRBV27, the J call TRBJ2-2; D perhaps matches TRBD2 (5 bases). The V end was cut by 1 base, the J end by 4 bases, with 10 bases between. This CDR3 comprises 15 residues. Germline loops: CDR1 MNHEY, CDR2 SMNVEV (reference sequence). CDR3 region: CASSLLGAGTGELFF. CDR3 nucleotides: TGTGCCAGCAGTTTATTGGGCGCGGGCACCGGGGAGCTGTTTTTT.

This clone has only one observation. This sequence joins TRBV6-5 and TRBJ2-1, with 8 nucleotides matching TRBD2. CDR1 is MNHEY and CDR2 is SVGAGI in the germline V gene. V shed 6 bases, J shed 0 bases, and the junction held 4 bases outside the gene matches. This CDR3 is built from 15 residues. Here the CDR3 DNA reads TGTGCCAGCAGACTAGCGGCTAGCTCCTACAATGAGCAGTTCTTC. Amino acid sequence: CASRLAASSYNEQFF.

This sequence joins TRBV9 and TRBJ1-2; TRBD1 matches 9 bases. The CDR3 contains 16 residues. Germline values: CDR1 SGDLS, CDR2 YYNGEE. J was trimmed by 8 bases and V by 0 bases; bases with no gene match: 11. The CDR3 DNA sequence: TGTGCCAGCAGCGTAGCGGGACAGGGTTTCTCTCAAGGCTACACCTTC. Encoded protein: CASSVAGQGFSQGYTF.

The chain combines TRBV4-1 with TRBJ2-1, with D unresolved. The CDR3 consists of 13 residues. The V end was cut by 0 bases, the J end by 3 bases, with 3 bases between. The germline V gene encodes CDR1 MGHRA and CDR2 YSYEKL. The CDR3 is CASSQENYNEQFF. CDR3 nucleotide sequence: TGCGCCAGCAGCCAAGAGAACTACAATGAGCAGTTCTTC.

To note about this clone: Other DNA sequences from this sample encode an identical CDR3 as well. The genes are TRBV2 and TRBJ2-7; no definite D call. V lost 5 bases, J lost 2 bases, and 10 bases lay in between. Per germline, CDR1 SNHLY and CDR2 FYNNEI. This CDR3 spans 13 amino acids. The CDR3 loop is CASSPGQPYEQYF. CDR3 DNA: TGTGCCAGCAGTCCGGGTCAGCCCTACGAGCAGTACTTC.

The rearrangement uses TRBV5-1 and TRBJ2-7; tentatively, D is TRBD2 (6 bases). In germline, CDR1 is SGHRS, CDR2 YFSETQ. Trimming cost V 5 bases and J 0 bases, with 12 bases left between them. CDR3 length equals 14 residues. DNA of the CDR3: TGCGCCAGCAGGGAACGGGGGAGCTCCTACGAGCAGTACTTC. This sequence encodes CASRERGSSYEQYF. Together with reference TRBV5-1 and TRBJ2-7, the CDR3 gives the full variable domain: KAGVTQTPRYLIKTRGQQVTLSCSPISGHRSVSWYQQTPGQGLQFLFEYFSETQRNKGNFPGRFSGRQFSNSRSEMNVSTLELGDSALYLCASRERGSSYEQYFGPGTRLTVT.

This clone came up a few times. Other DNA sequences in the sample encode the same CDR3. The rearrangement uses TRBV9 and TRBJ1-1; 8 positions agree with TRBD1. Germline-derived CDR1 and CDR2 are SGDLS and YYNGEE. The CDR3 length is 14 residues. J was trimmed by 0 bases and V by 3 bases; bases with no gene match: 1. This CDR3 reads CASSAGGMNTEAFF. CDR3 DNA: TGTGCCAGCAGCGCAGGGGGCATGAACACTGAAGCTTTCTTT.